These 13 T cell receptor beta chains came from one sample sequenced in a study of breast tumors, draining lymph nodes, adjacent tissues. TCRdb used MiXCR to reprocess the multiplex PCR reads, holding one entry per CDR3 protein. Of some 130,000 distinct CDR3 sequences listed, about 20% are singletons. Breast cancer patients provided tissue from their axillary draining lymph nodes. The sequencing sample was made of axillary lymph node tissue. Receptor source: a female donor with breast cancer. Some clones in this sample may be carry-over from other donors' samples.

About this clonotype itself: The conserved phenylalanine or tryptophan normally closing the CDR3 is absent here, so this likely arose from a read error. The V call is TRBV18, the J call TRBJ2-2; D is uncertain. The CDR3 contains 16 residues. In germline, CDR1 is KGHSH, CDR2 LQKENI. Between the trimmed V and J ends, which lost 2 bases and 1 base, there was a span of 11 bases. The chain's CDR3 is CASSPERIQNTGELFV. The DNA of the CDR3 is TGTGCCAGCTCACCAGAAAGGATACAGAACACCGGGGAGCTGTTTGTT.

This clonotype was found many times. The chain employs TRBV6-2 or TRBV6-3 and TRBJ2-1, with D unclear. This CDR3 comprises 14 residues. The V and J ends lost 0 bases and 7 bases respectively, with 10 bases between them. Germline V gene sequence: CDR1 MNHEY, CDR2 SVGEGT. CDR3: CASSYSGTANEQFF. CDR3 sequence (DNA): TGTGCCAGCAGTTACTCCGGTACAGCAAATGAGCAGTTCTTC.

This clonotype appeared many times. J is TRBJ1-5 and V is TRBV9, with D perhaps TRBD1 (5 bases). CDR1 SGDLS and CDR2 YYNGEE come from the germline V gene. The CDR3 spans 16 residues. Trimming cost V 0 bases and J 0 bases, with 10 bases left between them. CDR3 coding DNA: TGTGCCAGCAGCGTAGAGAACAGGTATAGCAATCAGCCCCAGCATTTT. Its translation: CASSVENRYSNQPQHF.

This clonotype showed up many times. At one of its ends the junction is not consistent with the germline gene, which may arise from a read error. V usage is TRBV7-3 and J usage is TRBJ1-6, with D possibly matching TRBD1 (6 bases). Germline CDR1 and CDR2: SGHTA and FQGTGA. The CDR3 runs 13 residues. The CDR3 bases are TGTGCCAGCAGCTTCGACAGGCTTTCACCTCTCCACTTT. Its protein product is CASSFDRLSPLHF.

This clonotype was counted ten times or more. The rearrangement joins TRBV6-1 to TRBJ1-4; D may be TRBD1 (5 bases). V was cut by 4 bases and J by 0 bases, with 6 bases left in between. This CDR3 has 14 residues. Germline-derived CDR1 and CDR2 are MNHNS and SASEGT. The CDR3 is CASSAQATNEKLFF. CDR3 in DNA: TGTGCCAGCAGTGCACAGGCAACTAATGAAAAACTGTTTTTT.

Note on this clonotype: A much larger clone is a single base away; this may be a read error. The chain employs TRBV3-1 and TRBJ2-5; D remains unclear. V gave up 4 bases and J gave up 7 bases, with 10 bases separating them. Germline V CDR1 and CDR2: LGHDT, YNNKEL (reference sequence). The CDR3 spans 12 residues. CDR3 sequence: CASSRSRGTQYF. As DNA, the CDR3 is TGTGCCAGCAGCCGAAGTCGTGGGACCCAGTACTTC.

This clonotype has a count of ten or more. The V and J genes are TRBV13 and TRBJ1-2; 10 bases match TRBD1. This CDR3 has 13 residues. Germline V gene data show CDR1 as PRHDT and CDR2 as FYEKMQ (reference sequence). The V gene end was trimmed by 5 bases and the J gene end by 4 bases; junction bases not matched to a gene: 1. The CDR3 region is CASSRQGAYGYTF. As DNA, the CDR3 is TGTGCCAGCAGCCGACAGGGGGCCTATGGCTACACCTTC.

Of note for this clonotype: A read error is the likely source, as a far larger clone sits one nucleotide away. V is TRBV11-2 and J is TRBJ2-7; no definite D call. Germline V gene data show CDR1 as SGHAT and CDR2 as FQNNGV. The CDR3 contains 12 residues. For the CDR3, the DNA is TGTGCCGGCAGCTTAGGACCCTACGAGCAGTACTTC. It yields the protein CAGSLGPYEQYF.

This clonotype was seen many times. The V gene is TRBV2, the J gene TRBJ2-1, with 8 nucleotides matching TRBD1. The CDR3 covers 14 residues. Trimming cost V 6 bases and J 7 bases; bases outside gene matches: 8. In germline, CDR1 is SNHLY, CDR2 FYNNEI. This CDR3 reads CASRERQGQNEQFF. The CDR3 bases are TGTGCCAGCAGAGAACGACAGGGGCAGAATGAGCAGTTCTTC.

The chain carries TRBV6-1 and TRBJ1-4; tentatively, D is TRBD1 (6 bases). Germline values: CDR1 MNHNS, CDR2 SASEGT. V gave up 5 bases and J gave up 0 bases, with 10 bases separating them. The CDR3 is 15 residues long. The DNA of the CDR3 is TGTGCCAGCAGTACAGGGATTGCAACTAATGAAAAACTGTTTTTT. It yields the protein CASSTGIATNEKLFF.

This clonotype was recorded many times. J is TRBJ2-7 and V is TRBV6-5; TRBD2 matches at 12 bases. Unmatched junction bases numbered 3, after V lost 6 bases and J lost 3 bases. The CDR3 covers 14 residues. Germline lookup yields CDR1 MNHEY and CDR2 SVGAGI. The CDR3 protein is CASSLAGGLYEQYF. The CDR3 DNA sequence: TGTGCCAGCAGCCTAGCGGGGGGGCTCTACGAGCAGTACTTC.

The V call is TRBV19, the J call TRBJ2-4, with a weak D call TRBD2 (6 bases). Germline V gives CDR1 LNHDA, CDR2 SQIVND (reference sequence). The CDR3 loop spans 16 amino acids. Trimming shortened V by 0 bases and J by 0 bases, and 9 bases separated the two germline ends. CDR3 nucleotides: TGTGCCAGTAGTATAGATGGGGGACTAGCCAAAAACATTCAGTACTTC. It yields the protein CASSIDGGLAKNIQYF.

For this clonotype: A much bigger clone sits one base away, suggesting this may be a read error. The chain recombines TRBV9 with TRBJ2-1; 9 positions agree with TRBD2. Germline V lookup: CDR1 SGDLS, CDR2 YYNGEE. CDR3 length equals 14 residues. Here the CDR3 reads CASSAGLAYNEQSF. The CDR3 nucleotides read TGTGCCAGCAGCGCGGGACTAGCTTACAATGAGCAGTCCTTC.